This passage covers 3 T cell receptor beta chains from one sample sequenced in a study of T cell repertoires in cytomegalovirus infection. These TCRs' antigens remain unknown. TCRdb fed the reads into MiXCR, producing one record per CDR3 protein. The table has nearly 700,000 distinct CDR3 sequences, roughly 33% seen once; the top ten hold roughly 18%. The source was cultured PBMCs, collected from culture after CMV antigen stimulation. These receptors were collected from a human donor in good health (CMV status not recorded). Some clones in this sample may be carry-over from other donors' samples.

The gene calls are TRBV20-1 and TRBJ2-1; 7 positions match TRBD2. The CDR3 length is 14 residues. CDR1 is DFQATT, CDR2 SNEGSKA, per germline (reference sequence). The J segment lost 1 base and the V segment lost 6 bases, leaving 6 bases of the junction unmatched. The CDR3 nucleotides are TGCAGTGCCGCCGGGGGGATGTCCTACAATGAGCAGTTCTTC. This sequence encodes CSAAGGMSYNEQFF.

V usage is TRBV20-1 and J usage is TRBJ2-3; 10 bases align to TRBD2. With 4 bases clipped from V and 2 bases from J, the junction kept 9 bases outside the gene matches. CDR3 length: 16 amino acids. From germline, CDR1 is DFQATT and CDR2 SNEGSKA (reference sequence). The CDR3 is CSAIAGGEPITDTQYF. CDR3 coding DNA: TGCAGTGCTATAGCGGGAGGCGAACCCATCACAGATACGCAGTATTTT.

The rearrangement uses TRBV12-3 or TRBV12-4 and TRBJ2-4; D ambiguous. Trimming stripped 1 base from V and 1 base from J, with 23 bases between. The CDR3 is 20 residues long. The CDR3 is CASSLVGIRAVQLAKNIQYF. CDR3 nucleotide sequence: TGTGCCAGCAGTTTAGTTGGGATTCGGGCTGTTCAACTCGCCAAAAACATTCAGTACTTC.